A single sample gave rise to the 13 T cell receptor beta chains below, sequenced in a study of blood T cell repertoires in COVID-19. Assay used: immunoSEQ multiplex PCR; TCRdb lists only in-frame clones, some missing. The repertoire holds about 280,000 clones, 75% to 90% seen once, with approximately 2.2% in the top ten. The sequencing input was peripheral blood. These receptors were collected from a woman in her 30s who had recovered from COVID-19.

This clone came up once. The chain employs TRBV5-4 and TRBJ1-1; D not certain. Between the trimmed V and J ends, which lost 0 bases and 5 bases, there was a span of 14 bases. The CDR3 extends over 15 amino acids. Germline loops: CDR1 SGHNT, CDR2 YYREEE (reference sequence). CDR3: CASSLALGGGTEAFF. In DNA form, the CDR3 reads TGTGCCAGCAGCTTGGCCTTGGGCGGAGGGACTGAAGCTTTCTTT.

This rearrangement joins TRBV6-4 to TRBJ2-3, with a weak D call TRBD2 (6 bases). The CDR3 runs to 14 residues. V was cut by 2 bases and J by 4 bases, with 10 bases left in between. CDR1 and CDR2 from the germline V gene are MRHNA and SNTAGT. CDR3 loop: CASSDPGSSDTQYF. DNA for the CDR3: TGTGCCAGCAGTGACCCCGGGAGCTCAGATACGCAGTATTTT.

The chain couples TRBV6-2 or TRBV6-3 to TRBJ2-7, with 8 positions matching TRBD1. In germline, CDR1 is MNHEY, CDR2 SVGEGT. The V and J ends lost 2 bases and 5 bases, in that order; junction bases with no gene match: 5. The length of the CDR3 is 14 residues. Written as DNA, the CDR3 is TGTGCCAGCAGTTACAGGACAGGGCAACACGAGCAGTACTTC. It translates to CASSYRTGQHEQYF.

This chain connects TRBV14 to TRBJ2-3, with D perhaps matching TRBD1 (5 bases). V was shortened by 4 bases and J by 3 bases, with 8 bases between the two germline ends. CDR3 length: 13 residues. The germline V gene encodes CDR1 SGHDN and CDR2 FVKESK. In nucleotides, the CDR3 is TGTGCCAGCAGCCTAGCAGGGACAGATACGCAGTATTTT. It encodes CASSLAGTDTQYF.

This clone was detected many times. The gene calls are TRBV5-1 and TRBJ2-4, with a tentative D call TRBD1 (5 bases). V was cut by 4 bases and J by 6 bases, with 20 bases left in between. CDR1 is SGHRS and CDR2 is YFSETQ in the germline V gene. This CDR3 region has 16 residues. In DNA, the CDR3 is TGCGCCAGCAGCCCAGAGGACGGAAGGCAGGGAAACATTCAGTACTTC. It specifies CASSPEDGRQGNIQYF.

This chain links TRBV7-9 with TRBJ2-2; TRBD1 might be the D (5 bases). V lost 1 base to trimming and J lost 7 bases, with 7 bases between them. From germline, CDR1 is SEHNR and CDR2 FQNEAQ (reference sequence). The CDR3 length is 13 residues. The CDR3 DNA reads TGTGCCAGCAGCTTAGAAGACAGCGGGGAGCTGTTTTTT. Translated: CASSLEDSGELFF. Variable domain in full (rest from reference TRBV7-9 and TRBJ2-2): DTGVSQNPRHKITKRGQNVTFRCDPISEHNRLYWYRQTLGQGPEFLTYFQNEAQLEKSRLLSDRFSAERPKGSFSTLEIQRTEQGDSAMYLCASSLEDSGELFFGEGSRLTVL.

The rearrangement joins TRBV7-9 to TRBJ1-4; D unclear. The CDR3 is 12 amino acids. In germline, CDR1 is SEHNR, CDR2 FQNEAQ (reference sequence). V shed 9 bases and J shed 7 bases, with 12 bases lying between them. CDR3 region: CASGRQFEKLFF. The CDR3 nucleotides are TGTGCCAGTGGGAGGCAATTTGAAAAACTGTTTTTT.

The chain carries TRBV5-4 and TRBJ2-2; 9 bases map to TRBD1. The CDR3 consists of 17 residues. V trimming: 4 bases; J trimming: 1 base; junction bases outside the gene matches: 8. The germline V gene encodes CDR1 SGHNT and CDR2 YYREEE (reference sequence). CDR3 sequence (DNA): TGTGCCAGCAGCGGGAACCGACAGGGGGAGAACACCGGGGAGCTGTTTTTT. This codes for CASSGNRQGENTGELFF.

The chain employs TRBV28 and TRBJ2-1; D perhaps matches TRBD2 (6 bases). The germline CDR1 and CDR2 sequences are MDHEN and SYDVKM. V shed 3 bases and J shed 6 bases, with 21 bases lying between them. This CDR3 is 17 amino acids long. CDR3 in amino acids: CASSFITLGRGLNEQFF. Written as DNA, the CDR3 is TGTGCCAGCAGTTTTATTACCTTGGGTCGGGGACTCAATGAGCAGTTCTTC.

V is TRBV19 and J is TRBJ2-1; D perhaps matches TRBD2 (6 bases). Germline CDR1 and CDR2: LNHDA and SQIVND (reference sequence). The CDR3 spans 15 residues. V was trimmed by 6 bases and J by 2 bases, leaving 14 bases between them. The CDR3 DNA follows: TGTGCCAGTAGATGGAGGGAATCCCCCTACAATGAGCAGTTCTTC. This codes for CASRWRESPYNEQFF.

V and J are TRBV2 and TRBJ1-2; D unresolved. The CDR3 length is 13 residues. Germline V gene sequence: CDR1 SNHLY, CDR2 FYNNEI. V was cut by 3 bases and J by 3 bases, with 8 bases left in between. In DNA form, the CDR3 reads TGTGCCAGCAGTGATACAGCCTACTATGGCTACACCTTC. It translates to CASSDTAYYGYTF.

V is TRBV4-2 and J is TRBJ2-2; 11 bases are shared with TRBD2. V gave up 1 base and J gave up 6 bases; unmatched junction bases: 4. The germline V gene encodes CDR1 LGHNA and CDR2 YNFKEQ. This CDR3 comprises 16 residues. The CDR3 DNA follows: TGTGCCAGCAGCCAAGTTACTAGCGGGGGTGCCGGGGAGCTGTTTTTT. This sequence encodes CASSQVTSGGAGELFF.

The chain links TRBV5-6 to TRBJ1-3; TRBD1 is a possible D gene (5 bases). This CDR3 is 14 amino acids long. V lost 4 bases and J 1 base, leaving 9 bases between the germline ends. Germline V lookup: CDR1 SGHDT, CDR2 YYEEEE. CDR3 coding DNA: TGTGCCAGCAGCCTACGGGGGTCTGGAAACACCATATATTTT. This translates into CASSLRGSGNTIYF.